This T cell receptor (beta chain) was sequenced during a study of blood T cell repertoires in COVID-19. The overall study: The analysed material was cDNA or gDNA that came from T cells, B-cell-depleted T cells, or PBMCs.

TCRdb's copy holds only in-frame clones and misses some; the assay was immunoSEQ multiplex PCR. The sample holds about 270,000 clones; just over 90% are singletons and the top ten take about 2.3%. This CDR3 has 13 amino acids. CDR1 and CDR2 (germline): LNHNV, YYDKDF (reference sequence). Trimming cost V 1 base and J 8 bases, with 8 bases left between them. The chain carries TRBV15 and TRBJ1-4, with D possibly being TRBD1 (5 bases). The specimen sequenced was PBMCs or T cells enriched from blood (not recorded which). The receptor's source is a woman in her thirties or forties with acute COVID-19. CDR3 nucleotides: TGTGCCACCAGCAGAGGACAGTCAGAAAAACTGTTTTTT. As protein: CATSRGQSEKLFF.